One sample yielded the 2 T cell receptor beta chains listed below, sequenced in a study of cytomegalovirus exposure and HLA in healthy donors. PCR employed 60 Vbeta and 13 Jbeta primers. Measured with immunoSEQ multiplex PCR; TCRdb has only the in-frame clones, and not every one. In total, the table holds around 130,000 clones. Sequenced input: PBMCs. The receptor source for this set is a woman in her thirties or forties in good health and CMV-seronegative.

The CDR3 spells CASKRGQGGTEAFF. CDR3 nucleotide sequence: TGTGCCAGTAAGAGAGGACAGGGGGGCACTGAAGCTTTCTTT. This rearrangement joins TRBV19 to TRBJ1-1; TRBD1 aligns across 10 bases. V lost 7 bases to trimming and J lost 4 bases; unmatched junction nucleotides: 6. From germline, CDR1 is LNHDA and CDR2 SQIVND (reference sequence). CDR3 length: 14 residues.

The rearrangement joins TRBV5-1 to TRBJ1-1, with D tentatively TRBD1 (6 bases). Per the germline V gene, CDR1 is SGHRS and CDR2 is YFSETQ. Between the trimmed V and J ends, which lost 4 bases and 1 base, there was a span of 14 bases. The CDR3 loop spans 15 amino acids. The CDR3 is CASSTGQWSNTEAFF. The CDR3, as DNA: TGCGCCAGCAGCACTGGACAGTGGTCGAACACTGAAGCTTTCTTT.